This T cell receptor beta chain is drawn from a study of shared clonotypes between healthy human individuals. Study-wide results and caveats: Naive subsets generally exceeded memory subsets in estimated richness. The sharing of approximately 4.6% of naive CD4 clonotypes was seen across several donors. Rarefaction indicated that sorted-subset sequencing remained incomplete although depth was large.

J gave up 8 bases and V 1 base, and 9 bases lay outside the gene matches. From germline, CDR1 is SEHNR and CDR2 FQNEAQ (reference sequence). The CDR3 is 16 amino acids. Turning to this clone: Antigen specificity is unknown.

Assay execution took place at the deep level. Here immunoSEQ multiplex PCR was the method, and the copy in TCRdb shows in-frame clones only, minus some. The sample yields 800,000 to 950,000 clones, just over 95% seen once. In the naive CD8 group, cells lacked CD45RO and were positively selected for CCR7, so terminally differentiated effector memory CD45RA+ cells were left out. The J gene is TRBJ2-1, the V gene TRBV7-9; the match to TRBD1 covers 9 bases. The source is a man aged 25 to 40 in good health. The material sequenced was naive CD8+ T cells sorted from blood. The CDR3 spells CASSLGGTGFIDEQFF. The CDR3 nucleotides are TGTGCCAGCAGCTTAGGTGGGACAGGGTTTATCGATGAGCAGTTCTTC.